These 10 T cell receptor beta chains share one sample of origin, sequenced in a study of naive and memory T cell subsets. Study conclusions and caveats: Possibly reflecting memory cells re-expressing CD45RA, a few larger clonotypes occurred in naive repertoires, especially CD8.

These TCRs' antigens remain unknown. Both TRBC1 and TRBC2 were covered by a beta constant-region primer of two equimolar oligonucleotides. Four rounds of PCR amplified the ligated cDNA using nested alpha and beta constant-region primers plus SP2. From the UMI-ligation and nested PCR reads, TCRdb called clonotypes with MiXCR, one entry per CDR3 protein. This sample has approximately 150,000 distinct CDR3 sequences, with over 20% found just once. The sequenced material came from naive CD4+ T cells from blood. The receptors originated from a human donor in good health.

CDR3 bases: TGTGCCAGCAGCTTGAGGCGGGGACTAGCGGAGAGCACAGATACGCAGTATTTT. Translation: CASSLRRGLAESTDTQYF. The chain carries TRBV7-6 and TRBJ2-3, with 11 bases fitting TRBD2. In germline, CDR1 is SGHVS, CDR2 FNYEAQ. The CDR3 consists of 18 residues. The V segment lost 3 bases and the J segment 0 bases; nucleotides outside the gene matches: 8.

This clonotype was seen only a few times. The chain uses TRBV20-1 and TRBJ2-1; a weak D match, TRBD2 (6 bases). The germline V and J ends were trimmed by 0 bases and 0 bases, with 15 bases remaining between them. The CDR3 is made up of 17 amino acids. Germline V gene data show CDR1 as DFQATT and CDR2 as SNEGSKA (reference sequence). The CDR3 region is CSAREVASGSSYNEQFF. Here the CDR3 DNA reads TGCAGTGCTAGAGAAGTGGCCAGCGGGTCCTCCTACAATGAGCAGTTCTTC.

Only a few counts were recorded for this clonotype. The chain links TRBV11-2 to TRBJ2-5; D not certain. Germline V gives CDR1 SGHAT, CDR2 FQNNGV. The CDR3 has 16 residues. Trimming stripped 0 bases from V and 3 bases from J, with 14 bases between. The CDR3 bases are TGTGCCAGCAGCTTAGACCGAGCCGGTGCGAAAGAGACCCAGTACTTC. Its translation is CASSLDRAGAKETQYF.

This chain uses TRBV9 with TRBJ2-7, with D unresolved. Per the germline V gene, CDR1 is SGDLS and CDR2 is YYNGEE. The V and J ends lost 0 bases and 3 bases respectively, with 10 bases between them. The CDR3 spans 14 residues. The CDR3 loop is CASSVDGTNYEQYF. The CDR3 coding sequence is TGTGCCAGCAGCGTAGATGGTACAAACTACGAGCAGTACTTC.

This clonotype was recorded a few times. The J gene is TRBJ1-5, the V gene TRBV4-1; 7 bases agree with TRBD1. Trimming took 4 bases from V and 5 from J; bases not matched to a gene: 11. The CDR3 sequence is 16 residues long. Per the germline V gene, CDR1 is MGHRA and CDR2 is YSYEKL. This CDR3 reads CASSPPGTAEDQPQHF. The DNA of the CDR3 is TGCGCCAGCAGCCCACCTGGGACAGCCGAGGATCAGCCCCAGCATTTT.

This clonotype was counted between two and nine times. This chain uses TRBV28 with TRBJ1-6, with 7 bases aligning to TRBD1. Germline V gene data show CDR1 as MDHEN and CDR2 as SYDVKM. The CDR3 is made up of 15 amino acids. V was clipped by 2 bases and J by 6 bases; unmatched bases: 4. The CDR3 DNA reads as TGTGCCAGCAGTTTAACGGCAGGGGGTAATTCACCCCTCCACTTT. Translating it yields CASSLTAGGNSPLHF.

The chain employs TRBV12-5 and TRBJ1-3, with D tentatively TRBD1 (5 bases). Between the trimmed V and J ends, which lost 6 bases and 0 bases, there was a span of 15 bases. Germline V gene data show CDR1 as LGHNT and CDR2 as FRNRAP. This CDR3 region has 16 residues. The CDR3 sequence: CASGSRQRPSGNTIYF. The CDR3 DNA reads as TGTGCTAGTGGCTCCCGACAGAGACCCTCTGGAAACACCATATATTTT.

This clonotype was seen ten or more times. The V gene is TRBV6-5, the J gene TRBJ2-7, with D perhaps being TRBD1 or TRBD2 (5 bases each). The length of the CDR3 is 16 residues. Germline V gene data show CDR1 as MNHEY and CDR2 as SVGAGI. Trimming removed 0 bases at V and 3 bases at J, with 15 bases between. The CDR3 DNA follows: TGTGCCAGCAGTTACTCGAGAGGGGTAATGAACTACGAGCAGTACTTC. Translating gives CASSYSRGVMNYEQYF.

This clonotype was counted between two and nine times. The chain couples TRBV27 to TRBJ1-2; 8 positions agree with TRBD1. CDR1 is MNHEY, CDR2 SMNVEV, per germline (reference sequence). CDR3 length: 13 amino acids. Losses at the gene ends were 4 bases for V and 4 bases for J; bases not matched to a gene: 2. CDR3 bases: TGTGCCAGCAGTTACAGGGGGACCTATGGCTACACCTTC. Its protein is CASSYRGTYGYTF.

This clonotype showed up just a few times. The chain uses TRBV7-2 and TRBJ2-1; 9 bases map to TRBD2. V trimming: 1 base; J trimming: 6 bases; junction bases outside the gene matches: 7. The germline V gene encodes CDR1 SGHTA and CDR2 FQGNSA. The CDR3 extends over 16 amino acids. The CDR3 sequence is CASSLVGGRAINEQFF. In DNA form, the CDR3 reads TGTGCCAGCAGCTTAGTCGGCGGGAGGGCCATCAATGAGCAGTTCTTC.